This T cell receptor beta chain stems from a study of cytomegalovirus exposure and HLA in healthy donors. This clone was seen more than once but under ten times. The antigen is unknown. Use of 60 Vbeta and 13 Jbeta primers characterized the PCR. Profiled with immunoSEQ multiplex PCR; TCRdb holds only in-frame clones, not every one. Found here are under 200,000 clones, 55% to 65% of them singletons; the top ten hold 2.5% to 3%. Notes on the study in general: Per a prior analysis, the majority of TCR beta V segments were productive roughly 90% or roughly 30% of the time. Altogether, 170 or so TCR beta chains were recorded as cytomegalovirus-associated. It was only CMV serostatus that was available as immune exposure information.

The source material was PBMCs. This clonotype originated in a man aged 40-49 years in good health and CMV-seronegative.

The CDR3 DNA reads as TGTGCCAGCAGGACTAGCGGGAGGGGTAATGAGCAGTTCTTC. Its protein product is CASRTSGRGNEQFF. This chain links TRBV14 with TRBJ2-1; the match to TRBD2 covers 14 bases. The V gene's germline CDR1 is SGHDN and CDR2 FVKESK. V lost 6 bases to trimming and J lost 7 bases; unmatched junction nucleotides: 2. CDR3 length equals 14 residues.